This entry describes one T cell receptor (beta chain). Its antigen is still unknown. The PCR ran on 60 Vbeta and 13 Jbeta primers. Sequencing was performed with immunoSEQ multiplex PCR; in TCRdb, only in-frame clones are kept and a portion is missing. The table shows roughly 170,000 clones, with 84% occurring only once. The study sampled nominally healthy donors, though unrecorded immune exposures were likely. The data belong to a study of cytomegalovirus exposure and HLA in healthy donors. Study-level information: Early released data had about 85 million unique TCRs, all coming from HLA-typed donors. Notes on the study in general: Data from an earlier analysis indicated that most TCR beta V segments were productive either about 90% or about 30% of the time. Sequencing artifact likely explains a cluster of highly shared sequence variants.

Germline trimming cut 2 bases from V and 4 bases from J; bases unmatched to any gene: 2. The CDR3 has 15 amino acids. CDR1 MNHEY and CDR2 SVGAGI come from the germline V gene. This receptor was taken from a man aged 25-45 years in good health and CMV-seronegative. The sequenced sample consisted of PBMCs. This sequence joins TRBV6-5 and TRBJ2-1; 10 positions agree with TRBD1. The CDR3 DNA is TGTGCCAGCAGTTACGGACAGGGGGGTTACAATGAGCAGTTCTTC. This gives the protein CASSYGQGGYNEQFF.